The T cell receptor (beta chain) described here comes from a study of shared clonotypes between healthy human individuals. Study summary: CD8 memory received one plate per donor, CD8 naive two, CD4 memory three and CD4 naive three. Findings and caveats of the study: Rarefaction gave evidence that sorted-subset sequencing remained incomplete despite large depth. Exclusively blood specimens were collected; tissue repertoires likely differ.

This clone was found once. The antigen remains undetermined. V lost 3 bases to trimming and J lost 4 bases, with 10 bases between them. The germline gives CDR1 SGHRS, CDR2 YFSETQ. The CDR3 is 14 amino acids. Profiled with immunoSEQ multiplex PCR; TCRdb holds only in-frame clones, not every one. The sample shows 2 million to 2.5 million clones, more than 80% of them seen only once. The sample comprised naive CD4+ T cells from PBMCs. As for subset: CD45RA+ positively selected. This sequence originates from a man in his late teens or twenties in good health. Some clones in this sample may be carry-over from other donors' samples. This chain joins TRBV5-1 and TRBJ2-2; D ambiguous. CDR3: CASSSLSATGELFF. DNA for the CDR3: TGCGCCAGCAGCTCACTTTCGGCCACCGGGGAGCTGTTTTTT.